The sequence of this TCR beta chain was determined in a study of cytomegalovirus exposure and HLA in healthy donors. Trimming took 3 bases from V and 0 from J; bases not matched to a gene: 5. The CDR3 sequence is 15 residues long. Germline CDR1 LNHDA, CDR2 SQIVND (reference sequence). PCR was performed using 60 Vbeta and 13 Jbeta primers. TCRdb keeps only in-frame clones here, not all; method: immunoSEQ multiplex PCR. The sample lists about 140,000 clones, around 79% occurring once. The chain couples TRBV19 to TRBJ2-7; TRBD2 agrees at 7 bases. The TCR sequence derives from a male donor in good health and CMV-seronegative. The sample taken for sequencing was PBMCs. The DNA for the CDR3 is TGTGCCAGTAGTATCATGGCGGGGGACTCCTACGAGCAGTACTTC. Protein sequence: CASSIMAGDSYEQYF.